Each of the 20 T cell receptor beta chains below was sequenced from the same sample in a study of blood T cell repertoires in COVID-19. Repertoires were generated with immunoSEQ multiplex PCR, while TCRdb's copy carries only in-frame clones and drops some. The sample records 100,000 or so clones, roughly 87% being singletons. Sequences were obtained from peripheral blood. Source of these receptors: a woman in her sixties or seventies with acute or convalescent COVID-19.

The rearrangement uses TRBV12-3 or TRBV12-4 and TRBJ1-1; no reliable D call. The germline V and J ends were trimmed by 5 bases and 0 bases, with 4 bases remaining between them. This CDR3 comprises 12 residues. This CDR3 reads CASSGMNTEAFF. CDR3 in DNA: TGTGCCAGCAGTGGCATGAACACTGAAGCTTTCTTT.

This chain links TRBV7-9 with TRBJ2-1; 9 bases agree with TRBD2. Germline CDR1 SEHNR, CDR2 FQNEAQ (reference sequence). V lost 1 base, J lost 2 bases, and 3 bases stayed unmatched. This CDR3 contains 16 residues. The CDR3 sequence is CASSLVLAGTYNEQFF. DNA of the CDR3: TGTGCCAGCAGCTTAGTCCTAGCGGGAACCTACAATGAGCAGTTCTTC.

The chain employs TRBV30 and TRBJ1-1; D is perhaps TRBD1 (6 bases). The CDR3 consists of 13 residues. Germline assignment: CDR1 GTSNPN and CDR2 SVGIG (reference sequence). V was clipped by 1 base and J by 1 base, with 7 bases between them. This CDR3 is CAWSGQENTEAFF. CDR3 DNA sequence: TGTGCCTGGAGTGGACAGGAGAACACTGAAGCTTTCTTT.

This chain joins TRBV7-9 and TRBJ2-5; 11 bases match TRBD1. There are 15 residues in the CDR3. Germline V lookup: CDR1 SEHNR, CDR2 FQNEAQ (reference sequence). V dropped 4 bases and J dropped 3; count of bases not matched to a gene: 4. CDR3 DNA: TGTGCCAGCAGCTCCTGGACAGGGGGCGAAGAGACCCAGTACTTC. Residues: CASSSWTGGEETQYF.

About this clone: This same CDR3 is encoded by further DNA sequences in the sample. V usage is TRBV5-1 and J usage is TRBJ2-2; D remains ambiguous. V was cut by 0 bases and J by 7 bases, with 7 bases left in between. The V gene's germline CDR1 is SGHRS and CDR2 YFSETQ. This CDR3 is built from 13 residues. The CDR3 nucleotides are TGCGCCAGCAGCTTGGAAGGCGGCGGGGAGCTGTTTTTT. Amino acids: CASSLEGGGELFF.

For the CDR3, the DNA is TGCGCCAGCAGCCTTTCCGCGGGGCTCGTCTATGGCTACACCTTC. Translating gives CASSLSAGLVYGYTF. V is TRBV5-1 and J is TRBJ1-2, with a weak D call TRBD1 (5 bases). In germline, CDR1 is SGHRS, CDR2 YFSETQ. V lost 4 bases, J lost 4 bases, and 17 bases lay in between. The length of the CDR3 is 15 residues.

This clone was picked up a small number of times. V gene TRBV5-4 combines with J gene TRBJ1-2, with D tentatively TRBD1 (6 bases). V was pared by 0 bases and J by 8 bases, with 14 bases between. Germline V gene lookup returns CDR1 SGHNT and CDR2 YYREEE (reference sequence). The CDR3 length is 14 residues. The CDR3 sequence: CASSLVGQWKGYTF. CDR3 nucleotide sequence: TGTGCCAGCAGCTTGGTAGGACAGTGGAAGGGCTACACCTTC. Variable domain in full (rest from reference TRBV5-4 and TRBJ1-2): ETGVTQSPTHLIKTRGQQVTLRCSSQSGHNTVSWYQQALGQGPQFIFQYYREEENGRGNFPPRFSGLQFPNYSSELNVNALELDDSALYLCASSLVGQWKGYTFGSGTRLTVV.

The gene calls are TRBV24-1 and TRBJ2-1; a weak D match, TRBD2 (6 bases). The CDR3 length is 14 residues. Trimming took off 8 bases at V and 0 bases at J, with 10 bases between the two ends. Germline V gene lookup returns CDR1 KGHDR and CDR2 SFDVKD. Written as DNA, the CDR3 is TGTGCCACCAACGACGGGAGCTCCTACAATGAGCAGTTCTTC. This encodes CATNDGSSYNEQFF.

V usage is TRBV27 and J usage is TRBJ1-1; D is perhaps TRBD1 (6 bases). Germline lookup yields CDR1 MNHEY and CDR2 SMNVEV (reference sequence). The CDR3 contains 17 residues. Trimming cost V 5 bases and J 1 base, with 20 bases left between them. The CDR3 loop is CASSLFGWGQGNTEAFF. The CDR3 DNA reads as TGTGCCAGCAGTCTCTTCGGTTGGGGGCAGGGGAACACTGAAGCTTTCTTT.

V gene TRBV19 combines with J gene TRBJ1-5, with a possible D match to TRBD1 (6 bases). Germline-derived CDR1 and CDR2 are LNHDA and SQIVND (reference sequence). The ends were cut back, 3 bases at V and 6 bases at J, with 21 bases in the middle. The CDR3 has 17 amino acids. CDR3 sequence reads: CASSIISGAPLSQPQHF. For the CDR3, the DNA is TGTGCCAGTAGTATTATCTCAGGGGCCCCTCTAAGTCAGCCCCAGCATTTT.

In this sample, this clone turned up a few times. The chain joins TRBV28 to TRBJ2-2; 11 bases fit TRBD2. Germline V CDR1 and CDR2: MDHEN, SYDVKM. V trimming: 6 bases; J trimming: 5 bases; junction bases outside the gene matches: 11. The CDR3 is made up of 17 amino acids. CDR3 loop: CASSETSGRSKTGELFF. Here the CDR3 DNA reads TGTGCCAGCAGCGAAACTAGCGGGAGAAGTAAGACCGGGGAGCTGTTTTTT.

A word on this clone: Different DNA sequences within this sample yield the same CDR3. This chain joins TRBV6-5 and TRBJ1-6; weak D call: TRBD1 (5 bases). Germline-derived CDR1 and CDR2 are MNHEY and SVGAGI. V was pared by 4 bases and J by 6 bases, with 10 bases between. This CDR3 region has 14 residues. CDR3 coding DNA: TGTGCCAGCAGTTCCCCGGGGGGTAATTCACCCCTCCACTTT. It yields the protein CASSSPGGNSPLHF.

The CDR3 spells CSVNGLAGGHTDTQYF. DNA for the CDR3: TGCAGCGTCAACGGACTAGCGGGAGGCCACACAGATACGCAGTATTTT. The chain is built from TRBV29-1 and TRBJ2-3; 14 nucleotides match TRBD2. The CDR3 is 16 amino acids. V shed 6 bases and J 2 bases; nucleotides not matched to a gene: 7. The germline CDR1 and CDR2 sequences are SQVTM and ANQGSEA.

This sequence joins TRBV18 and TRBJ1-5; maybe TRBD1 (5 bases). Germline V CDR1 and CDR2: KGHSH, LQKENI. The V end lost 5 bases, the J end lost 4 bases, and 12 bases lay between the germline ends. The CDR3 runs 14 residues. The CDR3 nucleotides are TGTGCCAGCTCAACGGGGGGGTCGAATCAGCCCCAGCATTTT. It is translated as CASSTGGSNQPQHF.

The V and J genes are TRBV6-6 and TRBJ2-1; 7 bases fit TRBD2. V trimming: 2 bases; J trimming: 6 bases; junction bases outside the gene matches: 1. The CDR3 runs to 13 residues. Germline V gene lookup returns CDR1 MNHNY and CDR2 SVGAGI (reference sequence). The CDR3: CASSYRTSNEQFF. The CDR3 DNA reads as TGTGCCAGCAGTTACAGGACTAGCAATGAGCAGTTCTTC.

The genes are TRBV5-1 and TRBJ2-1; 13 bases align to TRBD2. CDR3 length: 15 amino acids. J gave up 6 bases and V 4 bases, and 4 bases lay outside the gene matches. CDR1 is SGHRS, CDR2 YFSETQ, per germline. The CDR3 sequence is CASSPGLAGANEQFF. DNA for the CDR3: TGCGCCAGCAGCCCAGGACTAGCGGGAGCCAATGAGCAGTTCTTC.

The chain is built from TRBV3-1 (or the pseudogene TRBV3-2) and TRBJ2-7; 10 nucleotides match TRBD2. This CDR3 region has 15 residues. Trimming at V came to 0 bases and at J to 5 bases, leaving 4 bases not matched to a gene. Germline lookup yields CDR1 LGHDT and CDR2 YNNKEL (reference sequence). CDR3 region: CASSQEASGRNEQYF. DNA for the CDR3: TGTGCCAGCAGCCAAGAAGCTAGCGGGAGAAACGAGCAGTACTTC.

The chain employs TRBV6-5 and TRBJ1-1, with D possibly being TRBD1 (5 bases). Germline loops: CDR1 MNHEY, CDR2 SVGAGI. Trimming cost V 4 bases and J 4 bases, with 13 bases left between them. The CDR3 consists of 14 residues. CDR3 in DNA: TGTGCCAGCAGTTGGGGGGGGTTGGGCACTGAAGCTTTCTTT. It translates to CASSWGGLGTEAFF.

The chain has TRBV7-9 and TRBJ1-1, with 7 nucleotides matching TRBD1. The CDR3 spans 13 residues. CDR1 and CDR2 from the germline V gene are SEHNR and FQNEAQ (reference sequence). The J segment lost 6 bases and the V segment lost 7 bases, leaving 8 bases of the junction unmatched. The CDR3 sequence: CASNIQGSPEAFF. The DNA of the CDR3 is TGTGCCAGCAACATACAGGGGAGCCCTGAAGCTTTCTTT.

The CDR3 DNA is TGTGCCAGCAGCGTAAGGGACAGGGACTACGAGCAGTACTTC. Translating it yields CASSVRDRDYEQYF. The rearrangement links TRBV9 to TRBJ2-7; TRBD1 aligns across 9 bases. Germline CDR1 reads SGDLS; CDR2 reads YYNGEE. V lost 1 base to trimming and J lost 3 bases; unmatched junction nucleotides: 2. The CDR3 contains 14 residues. Drawing the rest from reference TRBV9 and TRBJ2-7, the complete variable domain is DSGVTQTPKHLITATGQRVTLRCSPRSGDLSVYWYQQSLDQGLQFLIQYYNGEERAKGNILERFSAQQFPDLHSELNLSSLELGDSALYFCASSVRDRDYEQYFGPGTRLTVT.